The clone carrying this TCR beta chain occurred a few times. This record belongs to a study of T cell changes during pregnancy in multiple sclerosis. Clones were sequenced by immunoSEQ multiplex PCR, and TCRdb holds only the in-frame ones, with some missing. The sample holds 90,000 to 130,000 clones, approximately 90% seen once. The sequencing here drew on peripheral blood, taken in the third trimester of pregnancy. The TCR sequence derives from a female donor with multiple sclerosis, enrolled in a pregnancy study.

This CDR3 is CAWIQGFTEAFF. The DNA for the CDR3 is TGTGCCTGGATACAGGGGTTCACTGAAGCTTTCTTT. The V call is TRBV30, the J call TRBJ1-1; TRBD1 agrees at 7 bases. The CDR3 sequence is 12 residues long. Germline trimming cut 4 bases from V and 4 bases from J; bases unmatched to any gene: 3. Germline assignment: CDR1 GTSNPN and CDR2 SVGIG (reference sequence).